A selection of T cell receptor beta chains follows, all from one sample in a study of blood T cell repertoires in COVID-19. Sequenced by immunoSEQ multiplex PCR; TCRdb stores in-frame clones only, minus some. The table has tens of thousands of clones, around 80% seen once; the top ten hold 6% to 7.5%. Sequenced input: peripheral blood. Receptors were obtained from a man between 45 and 60 years old with active or convalescent COVID-19. Each CDR3 is given with its conserved first and last residue. Each record gives: CDR3 length, clone size, D gene, V gene, J gene, CDR3 DNA, CDR3 protein. D genes are given only for firm matches. Clone size appears in some rows only: once, few, many, or a class for an expanded clone.

>14|NA|NA|TRBV4-1|TRBJ1-2
TGCGCCAGCAGCCAAGGACAGCCTATCTATGGCTACACCTTC
CASSQGQPIYGYTF
>15|NA|TRBD2|TRBV5-1|TRBJ2-5
TGCGCCAGCAGCTTCGGGACTAGCGGGCAAGAGACCCAGTACTTC
CASSFGTSGQETQYF
>14|NA|NA|TRBV7-2|TRBJ1-4
TGTGCCAGCAGCACACGACAGCATTATGAAAAACTGTTTTTT
CASSTRQHYEKLFF
>15|NA|TRBD2|TRBV10-2|TRBJ2-1
TGCGCCAGCAGCCCTAGCGGGGCCTCCTACAATGAGCAGTTCTTC
CASSPSGASYNEQFF
>15|NA|TRBD2|TRBV3-1/TRBV3-2|TRBJ2-7
TGTGCCAGCAGCGCCCGGACTAGCGGGGGGGCCGAGCAGTACTTC
CASSARTSGGAEQYF
>12|NA|NA|TRBV18|TRBJ2-1
TGTGCCAGCTCACCGAGTCTCAATGAGCAGTTCTTC
CASSPSLNEQFF
>16|NA|TRBD2|TRBV27|TRBJ2-7
TGTGCCAGCAGTCTCCTTCAGACTAGCGGGGACTACGAGCAGTACTTC
CASSLLQTSGDYEQYF
>11|NA|NA|TRBV2|TRBJ2-5
TGTGCCAGCAGTGAGGACAGGACCCAGTACTTC
CASSEDRTQYF
>14|NA|TRBD2|TRBV28|TRBJ2-2
TGTGCCAGCAGCGGGACTAGCGAGACCGGGGAGCTGTTTTTT
CASSGTSETGELFF
>13|NA|TRBD1|TRBV2|TRBJ1-2
TGTGCCAGCAGCACTACAGGGGACTATGGCTACACCTTC
CASSTTGDYGYTF
>14|few|NA|TRBV30|TRBJ1-4
TGTGCCTGGAGTGGCCAGGTGGTTGGGGAAAAACTGTTTTTT
CAWSGQVVGEKLFF
>16|NA|TRBD2|TRBV5-1|TRBJ2-5
TGCGCCAGCAGCTTGGGTTCTAGCGGGGCACAAGAGACCCAGTACTTC
CASSLGSSGAQETQYF
>17|once|TRBD1|TRBV5-1|TRBJ1-5
TGCGCCAGCAGCTTTGGGACAGGGGACAATAGCAATCAGCCCCAGCATTTT
CASSFGTGDNSNQPQHF
>17|NA|TRBD2|TRBV12-5|TRBJ2-1
TGTGCTAGTGGTTGGCTTGGACTAGCGGGCTCGTTTAATGAGCAGTTCTTC
CASGWLGLAGSFNEQFF
>11|NA|NA|TRBV30|TRBJ2-5
TGTGCCTGGAGTGATCTTCGGACCCAGTACTTC
CAWSDLRTQYF
>16|NA|TRBD1|TRBV19|TRBJ1-5
TGTGCCAGTAGTATAGATGGGACAGGCGGAAATCAGCCCCAGCATTTT
CASSIDGTGGNQPQHF
>13|NA|NA|TRBV5-1|TRBJ1-1
TGCGCCAGCAGCTCGGGACAGAACACTGAAGCTTTCTTT
CASSSGQNTEAFF
>13|NA|NA|TRBV10-2|TRBJ1-1
TGCGCCAGCAGTGAGCGAGAACACACTGAAGCTTTCTTT
CASSEREHTEAFF
>14|NA|NA|TRBV25-1|TRBJ2-3
TGTGCCAGCAGTGAATATTCCGGGTCAGATACGCAGTATTTT
CASSEYSGSDTQYF
>16|NA|TRBD1|TRBV27|TRBJ1-5
TGTGCCAGCAGTCGGACAGGGGACCATAGCAATCAGCCCCAGCATTTT
CASSRTGDHSNQPQHF
>15|NA|NA|TRBV18|TRBJ1-6
TGTGCCAGCTCACCACAGGACATCTATAATTCACCCCTCCACTTT
CASSPQDIYNSPLHF
>14|NA|TRBD1|TRBV6-6|TRBJ2-2
TGTGCCAGCAAGGGACAGGGGGCTAAAGAGGAGCTGTTTTTT
CASKGQGAKEELFF
>16|NA|TRBD1|TRBV4-3|TRBJ1-5
TGCGCCAGCAGCCAAGATCGGGAAGGGGGCGGTCAGCCCCAGCATTTT
CASSQDREGGGQPQHF
>17|NA|TRBD2|TRBV5-1|TRBJ2-1
TGCGCCAGCAGCTATGGGACTAGCGGGTTCTCCTACAATGAGCAGTTCTTC
CASSYGTSGFSYNEQFF
>14|NA|TRBD1|TRBV7-9|TRBJ1-2
TGTGCCAGCAGCCAAAGGACAGGGGAGTATGGCTACACCTTC
CASSQRTGEYGYTF
>13|NA|NA|TRBV18|TRBJ1-1
TGTGCCAGCTCATCCTACTCAGGGACTGAAGCTTTCTTT
CASSSYSGTEAFF
>10|NA|NA|TRBV12-3/TRBV12-4|TRBJ1-2
TGTGCCAGCAGTCCGTCTGGCTACACCTTC
CASSPSGYTF
>12|NA|NA|TRBV28|TRBJ1-2
TGTGCCAGCAGTTCAGGCCTTAAGGGCTACACCTTC
CASSSGLKGYTF
>15|few|TRBD1|TRBV7-2|TRBJ2-5
TGTGCCAGCAGCTTTCAGCCAGGGGGCGGTGAGACCCAGTACTTC
CASSFQPGGGETQYF
>15|NA|NA|TRBV24-1|TRBJ2-3
TGTGCCACCAGTCCCAAGGACACTAGCACAGATACGCAGTATTTT
CATSPKDTSTDTQYF
>15|NA|NA|TRBV10-2|TRBJ2-3
TGCGCCAGCAGGAGTACAGGGTTGGGGGAAGATACGCAGTATTTT
CASRSTGLGEDTQYF
>14|NA|TRBD1|TRBV9|TRBJ1-2
TGTGCCAGCAGCGCCGGGACAGGAAGTTTTGGCTACACCTTC
CASSAGTGSFGYTF
>16|NA|NA|TRBV7-2|TRBJ1-4
TGTGCCAGCAGCTTACTTACAGGCGCTACGGGTGAAAAACTGTTTTTT
CASSLLTGATGEKLFF
>16|NA|TRBD1|TRBV28|TRBJ2-5
TGTGCCAGCAGTTTGGACTCCGGGACAGGGGGGGAGACCCAGTACTTC
CASSLDSGTGGETQYF
>14|once|TRBD1|TRBV9|TRBJ1-6
TGTGCCAGCAGCCCCCGGGACAGCAATTCACCCCTCCACTTT
CASSPRDSNSPLHF
>11|few|NA|TRBV6-5|TRBJ2-7
TGTGCCAGCAAAAACAGCCTCGGGCAGTACTTC
CASKNSLGQYF
>15|NA|NA|TRBV5-1|TRBJ2-3
TGCGCCAGCAGCTTGGCGGGGGATCGCACAGATACGCAGTATTTT
CASSLAGDRTDTQYF
>16|NA|TRBD2|TRBV2|TRBJ2-3
TGTGCCAGCAGTGAAGCTCCGGGGGGGCCGACAGATACGCAGTATTTT
CASSEAPGGPTDTQYF
>16|NA|TRBD2|TRBV5-1|TRBJ2-1
TGCGCCAGCAGTTCTGGTAGCGGGGTCTCACGGAATGAGCAGTTCTTC
CASSSGSGVSRNEQFF
>15|NA|NA|TRBV6-5|TRBJ2-2
TGTGCCAGCAGTACAGTTACTCCGAACACCGGGGAGCTGTTTTTT
CASSTVTPNTGELFF